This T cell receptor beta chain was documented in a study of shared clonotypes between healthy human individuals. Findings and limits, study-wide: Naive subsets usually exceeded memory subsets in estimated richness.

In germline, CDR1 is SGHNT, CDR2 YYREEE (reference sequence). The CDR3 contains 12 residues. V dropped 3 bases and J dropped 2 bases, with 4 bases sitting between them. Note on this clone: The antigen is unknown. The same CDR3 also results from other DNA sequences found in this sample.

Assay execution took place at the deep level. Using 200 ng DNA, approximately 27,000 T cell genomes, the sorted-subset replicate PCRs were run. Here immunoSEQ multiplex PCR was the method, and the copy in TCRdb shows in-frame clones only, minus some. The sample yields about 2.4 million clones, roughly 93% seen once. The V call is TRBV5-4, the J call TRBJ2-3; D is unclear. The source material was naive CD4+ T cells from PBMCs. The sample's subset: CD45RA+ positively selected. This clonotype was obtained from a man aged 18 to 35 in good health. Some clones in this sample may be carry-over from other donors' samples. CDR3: CASSSPTDTQYF. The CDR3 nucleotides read TGTGCCAGCAGCTCCCCCACAGATACGCAGTATTTT.